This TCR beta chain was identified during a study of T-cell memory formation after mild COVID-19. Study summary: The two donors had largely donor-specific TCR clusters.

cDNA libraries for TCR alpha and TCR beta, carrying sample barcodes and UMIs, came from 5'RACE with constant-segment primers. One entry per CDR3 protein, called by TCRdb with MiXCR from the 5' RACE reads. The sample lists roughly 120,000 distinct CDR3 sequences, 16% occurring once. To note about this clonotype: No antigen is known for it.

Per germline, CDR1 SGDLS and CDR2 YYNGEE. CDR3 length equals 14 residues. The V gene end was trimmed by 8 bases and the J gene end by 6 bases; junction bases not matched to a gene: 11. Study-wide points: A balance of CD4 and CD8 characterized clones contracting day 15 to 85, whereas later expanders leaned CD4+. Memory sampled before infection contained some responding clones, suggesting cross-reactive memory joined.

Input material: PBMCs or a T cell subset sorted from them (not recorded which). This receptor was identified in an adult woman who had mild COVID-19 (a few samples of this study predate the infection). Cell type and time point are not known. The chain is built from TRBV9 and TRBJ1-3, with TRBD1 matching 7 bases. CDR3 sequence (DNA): TGTGCCAGTTGCCGGGACAGTACTCAAAACACCATATATTTT. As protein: CASCRDSTQNTIYF.